Presented here are 25 T cell receptor beta chains from one specimen sequenced in a study of cytomegalovirus exposure and HLA in healthy donors (dated by TCRdb to 2017 to 2019). Libraries came from the immunoSEQ multiplex PCR assay. For the multiplex PCR, a mixture combining 60 forward primers for TCR Vbeta segments and 13 reverse primers for TCR Jbeta segments was used. TCRdb obtained this table from immuneACCESS and retained in-frame rearrangements with V and J assigned. These tables miss some clones; where compared with another copy, unresolved V genes account for less than half of the shortfall, and the remainder is unexplained. The sample profile shows roughly 100,000 clones; around 77% of them were found once. In total, the top ten clones hold 9.6% of the sample. What was sequenced was PBMCs. These receptors all stem from a male donor in good health and CMV-seropositive.

The rearrangement links TRBV5-4 to TRBJ2-5; a weak D match, TRBD1 (6 bases). The closer fit of TRBJ2-7 to the DNA end suggests the J call may be wrong. CDR3 length: 15 amino acids. Germline lookup yields CDR1 SGHNT and CDR2 YYREEE (reference sequence). CDR3 nucleotides: TGTGCCAGCAGCTTGGGGACAGCCCACTCCTACGAGCAGTACTTC. This codes for CASSLGTAHSYEQYF.

V usage is TRBV11-3 and J usage is TRBJ2-5; possibly TRBD2 for D (6 bases). From germline, CDR1 is SGHNT and CDR2 YENEEA. Trimming cost V 5 bases and J 2 bases, with 15 bases left between them. This CDR3 is 15 amino acids long. CDR3 DNA sequence: TGTGCCAGCAGCCCGCGGCCGGGGGATCAAGAGACCCAGTACTTC. Its translation is CASSPRPGDQETQYF.

The rearrangement links TRBV9 to TRBJ2-5; D possibly corresponds to TRBD2 (7 bases). The CDR3 contains 13 residues. The V and J ends lost 4 bases and 7 bases respectively, with 14 bases between them. In germline, CDR1 is SGDLS, CDR2 YYNGEE. The DNA for the CDR3 is TGTGCCAGCAGCAGTAGTGGGGGGGCGACCCAGTACTTC. It codes for CASSSSGGATQYF.

The chain carries TRBV19 and TRBJ2-1, with TRBD2 matching over 11 bases. J was trimmed by 1 base and V by 5 bases; bases with no gene match: 19. This CDR3 has 21 residues. Germline V gene sequence: CDR1 LNHDA, CDR2 SQIVND (reference sequence). The CDR3 here is CASSPGGLADPLRMSYNEQFF. Written as DNA, the CDR3 is TGTGCCAGTAGTCCAGGGGGACTAGCGGATCCCCTTAGGATGTCCTACAATGAGCAGTTCTTC.

The CDR3 protein is CASSATSGFTDTQYF. The DNA for the CDR3 is TGTGCCAGCAGCGCGACTAGCGGGTTCACAGATACGCAGTATTTT. The chain couples TRBV9 to TRBJ2-3, with 10 bases identical to TRBD2. After removal of 3 bases from V and 2 bases from J, the junction contained 3 bases not matched to a gene. CDR1 and CDR2 from the germline V gene are SGDLS and YYNGEE. The CDR3 length is 15 residues.

The chain links TRBV15 to TRBJ1-4; TRBD1 might be the D (5 bases). Trimming took 0 bases from V and 5 from J, leaving 13 bases between them. The CDR3 sequence is 16 residues long. CDR1 is LNHNV and CDR2 is YYDKDF in the germline V gene (reference sequence). CDR3 residues: CATSRDRPGGNEKLFF. CDR3 in DNA: TGTGCCACCAGCAGAGATCGCCCCGGGGGAAATGAAAAACTGTTTTTT.

This clone has just a few counts. The chain joins TRBV15 to TRBJ2-2, with 14 positions matching TRBD2. CDR3 length: 19 residues. V lost 3 bases, J lost 6 bases, and 12 bases stayed unmatched. Germline CDR1 and CDR2: LNHNV and YYDKDF (reference sequence). CDR3 in DNA: TGTGCCACCAGCAGCCCACACCCGGGACTAGCGGGAGAATCCGGGGAGCTGTTTTTT. Protein: CATSSPHPGLAGESGELFF.

The V call is TRBV28, the J call TRBJ2-1, with TRBD2 matching 9 bases. Germline V gene data show CDR1 as MDHEN and CDR2 as SYDVKM. The junction had 8 bases not matched to a gene; V was cut back by 5 bases and J by 3 bases. There are 16 residues in the CDR3. In DNA form, the CDR3 reads TGTGCCAGCAGTCCCGAAGCGGGAGGATTCTACAATGAGCAGTTCTTC. Its protein product is CASSPEAGGFYNEQFF. Filled out from reference TRBV28 and TRBJ2-1, the complete variable domain reads DVKVTQSSRYLVKRTGEKVFLECVQDMDHENMFWYRQDPGLGLRLIYFSYDVKMKEKGDIPEGYSVSREKKERFSLILESASTNQTSMYLCASSPEAGGFYNEQFFGPGTRLTVL.

The chain uses TRBV6-6 and TRBJ2-1; 7 bases fit TRBD1. Germline CDR1 reads MNHNY; CDR2 reads SVGAGI (reference sequence). The CDR3 loop spans 13 amino acids. Trimming cost V 7 bases and J 4 bases; bases outside gene matches: 4. The CDR3 spells CASTAGGYNEQFF. For the CDR3, the DNA is TGTGCCAGCACCGCAGGGGGTTACAATGAGCAGTTCTTC.

The chain carries TRBV5-1 and TRBJ2-7, with 10 bases identical to TRBD2. The V gene's germline CDR1 is SGHRS and CDR2 YFSETQ. V was clipped by 4 bases and J by 6 bases; unmatched bases: 10. This CDR3 spans 15 amino acids. The CDR3 sequence: CASSPGGLAGVEQYF. CDR3 in DNA: TGCGCCAGCAGCCCTGGGGGGCTAGCGGGAGTCGAGCAGTACTTC. The full variable domain, completed using reference TRBV5-1 and TRBJ2-7, is KAGVTQTPRYLIKTRGQQVTLSCSPISGHRSVSWYQQTPGQGLQFLFEYFSETQRNKGNFPGRFSGRQFSNSRSEMNVSTLELGDSALYLCASSPGGLAGVEQYFGPGTRLTVT.

The V and J genes are TRBV6-1 and TRBJ2-6; D ambiguous. The CDR3 loop spans 15 amino acids. Germline V gene data show CDR1 as MNHNS and CDR2 as SASEGT. The V and J ends lost 6 bases and 0 bases respectively, with 9 bases between them. The CDR3 reads CASRGSRSGANVLTF. In DNA form, the CDR3 reads TGTGCCAGCAGGGGCTCCCGCTCTGGGGCCAACGTCCTGACTTTC.

The V and J genes are TRBV10-3 and TRBJ1-6, with 7 bases aligning to TRBD1. The CDR3 length is 13 residues. Germline trimming cut 11 bases from V and 7 bases from J; bases unmatched to any gene: 8. Germline V lookup: CDR1 ENHRY, CDR2 SYGVKD. This CDR3 is CASGTAVNSPLHF. The CDR3 DNA follows: TGTGCCTCCGGGACAGCTGTCAATTCACCCCTCCACTTT.

The chain is built from TRBV15 and TRBJ2-7, with 15 positions matching TRBD2. V shed 1 base and J 5 bases; nucleotides not matched to a gene: 12. This CDR3 spans 19 amino acids. Germline loops: CDR1 LNHNV, CDR2 YYDKDF (reference sequence). CDR3: CATSRGSGTSGRLVHEQYF. The CDR3 nucleotides read TGTGCCACCAGCAGAGGGTCCGGGACTAGCGGGAGGTTGGTGCACGAGCAGTACTTC.

The V call is TRBV13, the J call TRBJ2-1; TRBD2 is a possible D gene (6 bases). Trimming removed 5 bases from V and 8 bases from J, with 16 bases in between. CDR1 is PRHDT and CDR2 is FYEKMQ in the germline V gene (reference sequence). This CDR3 region has 14 residues. Here the CDR3 reads CASSAGTRYDEQFF. The CDR3 DNA sequence: TGTGCCAGCAGCGCCGGGACTCGTTATGATGAGCAGTTCTTC.

This clone was recorded a few times. The V call is TRBV7-3, the J call TRBJ1-1; D is perhaps TRBD1 (5 bases). Germline V gene data show CDR1 as SGHTA and CDR2 as FQGTGA. V lost 4 bases and J lost 4, with 10 bases in between. The CDR3 is made up of 13 amino acids. The CDR3 protein is CASSSSGATEAFF. The CDR3 DNA reads as TGTGCCAGCAGCTCCAGCGGGGCCACTGAAGCTTTCTTT.

This chain uses TRBV7-2 with TRBJ2-7, with D perhaps matching TRBD2 (5 bases). The V and J ends lost 6 bases and 2 bases respectively, with 8 bases between them. Germline loops: CDR1 SGHTA, CDR2 FQGNSA. The CDR3 totals 12 residues. This chain's CDR3 is CASSSGTYEQYF. The CDR3 nucleotides are TGTGCCAGCAGTTCGGGGACCTACGAGCAGTACTTC.

The CDR3 reads CASSTPTSGYGHTQYF. The CDR3 bases are TGTGCCAGTAGTACCCCGACTAGCGGGTACGGCCATACGCAGTATTTT. J is TRBJ2-3 and V is TRBV19, with 10 bases aligning to TRBD2. The ends lost 4 bases at V and 7 bases at J; junction bases unmatched: 11. The CDR3 sequence is 16 residues long. Germline values: CDR1 LNHDA, CDR2 SQIVND (reference sequence).

The rearrangement joins TRBV5-4 to TRBJ2-2, with TRBD1 matching 7 bases. CDR3 length equals 15 residues. V shed 4 bases, J shed 3 bases, and the junction held 6 bases outside the gene matches. CDR1 and CDR2 from the germline V gene are SGHNT and YYREEE (reference sequence). The CDR3 coding sequence is TGTGCCAGCAGCCCCGACAGGGACGACACCGGGGAGCTGTTTTTT. It encodes CASSPDRDDTGELFF.

V gene TRBV7-9 combines with J gene TRBJ2-7; 9 bases align to TRBD2. Germline CDR1 and CDR2: SEHNR and FQNEAQ (reference sequence). J lost 4 bases, V lost 5 bases, and 9 bases had no gene match. The CDR3 covers 15 residues. The CDR3 loop is CASSPTSGRNYEQYF. CDR3 nucleotide sequence: TGTGCCAGCAGCCCCACTAGCGGGCGTAATTACGAGCAGTACTTC.

The chain has TRBV10-3 and TRBJ2-6; D is perhaps TRBD2 (6 bases). Germline CDR1 is ENHRY and CDR2 is SYGVKD. V shed 4 bases and J shed 9 bases, with 13 bases lying between them. The CDR3 spans 14 residues. The CDR3 is CAISGAGLGNVLTF. Here the CDR3 DNA reads TGTGCCATCAGTGGTGCGGGGCTTGGCAACGTCCTGACTTTC.

The V call is TRBV25-1, the J call TRBJ2-7; 10 bases agree with TRBD2. Trimming at V came to 7 bases and at J to 5 bases, leaving 11 bases not matched to a gene. Germline CDR1 MGHDK, CDR2 SYGVNS. This CDR3 spans 15 amino acids. CDR3 region: CASNPSASGGNEQYF. CDR3 bases: TGTGCCAGCAACCCTTCGGCTAGCGGGGGTAACGAGCAGTACTTC.

The chain has TRBV7-2 and TRBJ1-1; D is possibly TRBD1 (5 bases). Germline CDR1 is SGHTA and CDR2 is FQGNSA. The CDR3 length is 15 residues. V was shortened by 0 bases and J by 1 base, with 9 bases between the two germline ends. The CDR3 nucleotides read TGTGCCAGCAGCTTAGCAGGGGTGGGGAACACTGAAGCTTTCTTT. It yields the protein CASSLAGVGNTEAFF.

This chain links TRBV19 with TRBJ1-5; maybe TRBD1 (6 bases). Germline CDR1 reads LNHDA; CDR2 reads SQIVND (reference sequence). CDR3 length: 13 residues. With 8 bases removed from V and 5 bases from J, the gap between germline ends came to 13 bases. The DNA for the CDR3 is TGTGCCAGTTGCCAGGGGAAGTATCAGCCCCAGCATTTT. Protein sequence: CASCQGKYQPQHF.

V gene TRBV5-4 combines with J gene TRBJ2-1, with unresolved D. The CDR3 contains 13 residues. Germline loops: CDR1 SGHNT, CDR2 YYREEE (reference sequence). The V gene lost 0 bases and the J gene lost 5 bases, with 6 bases spanning the gap. The CDR3 DNA follows: TGTGCCAGCAGCTTGGAGCGTCACAATGAGCAGTTCTTC. As protein: CASSLERHNEQFF.

V usage is TRBV5-1 and J usage is TRBJ1-1; tentatively, D is TRBD1 (5 bases). V lost 1 base and J 1 base, leaving 11 bases between the germline ends. This CDR3 region has 15 residues. Germline CDR1 reads SGHRS; CDR2 reads YFSETQ. The CDR3 nucleotides are TGCGCCAGCAGCTTGTCCCCAGGGTCGAACACTGAAGCTTTCTTT. Translation gives CASSLSPGSNTEAFF.